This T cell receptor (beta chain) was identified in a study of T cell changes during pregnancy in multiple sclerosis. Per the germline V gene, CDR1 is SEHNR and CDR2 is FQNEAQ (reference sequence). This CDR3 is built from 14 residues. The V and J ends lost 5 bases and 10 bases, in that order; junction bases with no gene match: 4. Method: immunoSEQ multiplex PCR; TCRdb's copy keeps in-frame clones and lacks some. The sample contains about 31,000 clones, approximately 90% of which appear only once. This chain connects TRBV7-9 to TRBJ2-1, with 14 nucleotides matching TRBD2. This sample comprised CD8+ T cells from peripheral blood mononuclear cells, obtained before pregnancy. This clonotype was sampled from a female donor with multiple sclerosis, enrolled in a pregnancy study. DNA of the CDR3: TGTGCCAGCAGCGGACTAGCGGGAGGTGGGGAGCAGTTCTTC. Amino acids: CASSGLAGGGEQFF. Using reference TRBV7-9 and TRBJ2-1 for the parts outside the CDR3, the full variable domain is DTGVSQNPRHKITKRGQNVTFRCDPISEHNRLYWYRQTLGQGPEFLTYFQNEAQLEKSRLLSDRFSAERPKGSFSTLEIQRTEQGDSAMYLCASSGLAGGGEQFFGPGTRLTVL.